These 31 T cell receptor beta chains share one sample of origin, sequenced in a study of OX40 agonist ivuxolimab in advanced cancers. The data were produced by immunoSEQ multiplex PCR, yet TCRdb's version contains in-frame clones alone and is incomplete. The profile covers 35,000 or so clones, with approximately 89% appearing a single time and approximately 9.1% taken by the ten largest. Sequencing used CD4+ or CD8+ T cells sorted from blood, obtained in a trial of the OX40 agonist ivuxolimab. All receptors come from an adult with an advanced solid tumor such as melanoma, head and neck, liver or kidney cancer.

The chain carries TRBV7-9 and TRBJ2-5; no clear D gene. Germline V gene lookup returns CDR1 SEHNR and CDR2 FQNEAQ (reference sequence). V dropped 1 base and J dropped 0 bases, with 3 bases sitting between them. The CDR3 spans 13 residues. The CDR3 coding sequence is TGTGCCAGCAGCTTAGGGCACCAAGAGACCCAGTACTTC. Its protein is CASSLGHQETQYF.

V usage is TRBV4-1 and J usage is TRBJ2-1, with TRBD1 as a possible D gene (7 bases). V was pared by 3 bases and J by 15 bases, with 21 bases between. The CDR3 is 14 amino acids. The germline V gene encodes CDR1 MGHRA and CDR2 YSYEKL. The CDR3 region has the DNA TGCGCCAGCAGCCAGGGCCCTATTACAGGGGAGGCGTTCTTC. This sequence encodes CASSQGPITGEAFF.

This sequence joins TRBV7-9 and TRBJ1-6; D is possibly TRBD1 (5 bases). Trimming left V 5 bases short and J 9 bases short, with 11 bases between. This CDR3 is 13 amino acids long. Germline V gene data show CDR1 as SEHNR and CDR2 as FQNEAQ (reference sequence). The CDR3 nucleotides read TGTGCCAGCAGCCCAGGGACCGCTTCACCCCTCCACTTT. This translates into CASSPGTASPLHF.

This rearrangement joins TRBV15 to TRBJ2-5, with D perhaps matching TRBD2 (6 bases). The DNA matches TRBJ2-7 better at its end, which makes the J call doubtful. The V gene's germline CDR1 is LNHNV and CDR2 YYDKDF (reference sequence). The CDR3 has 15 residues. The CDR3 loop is CATSRVGGASYEQYF. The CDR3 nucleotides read TGTGCCACCAGCAGAGTGGGAGGCGCTTCCTACGAGCAGTACTTC.

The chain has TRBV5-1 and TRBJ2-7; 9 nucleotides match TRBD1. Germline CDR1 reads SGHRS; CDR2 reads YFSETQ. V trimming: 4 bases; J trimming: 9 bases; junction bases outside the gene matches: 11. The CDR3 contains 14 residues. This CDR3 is CASSPGTGRVGQYF. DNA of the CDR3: TGCGCCAGCAGCCCCGGGACAGGGCGCGTGGGGCAGTACTTC.

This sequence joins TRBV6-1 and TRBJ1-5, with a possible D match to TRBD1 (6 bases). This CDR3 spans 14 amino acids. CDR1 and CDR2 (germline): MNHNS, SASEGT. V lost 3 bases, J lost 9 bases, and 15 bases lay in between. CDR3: CASSELQGMAPQHF. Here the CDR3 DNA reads TGTGCCAGCAGTGAGTTACAGGGCATGGCGCCCCAGCATTTT.

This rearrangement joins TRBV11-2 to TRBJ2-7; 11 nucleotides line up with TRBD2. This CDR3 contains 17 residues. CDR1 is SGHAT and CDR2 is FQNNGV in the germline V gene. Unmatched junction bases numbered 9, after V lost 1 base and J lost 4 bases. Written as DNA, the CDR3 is TGTGCCAGCAGCTTAGGTCGAACTAGCGGGAGAACTTACGAGCAGTACTTC. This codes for CASSLGRTSGRTYEQYF. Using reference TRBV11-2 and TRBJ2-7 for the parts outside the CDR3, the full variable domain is EAGVAQSPRYKIIEKRQSVAFWCNPISGHATLYWYQQILGQGPKLLIQFQNNGVVDDSQLPKDRFSAERLKGVDSTLKIQPAKLEDSAVYLCASSLGRTSGRTYEQYFGPGTRLTVT.

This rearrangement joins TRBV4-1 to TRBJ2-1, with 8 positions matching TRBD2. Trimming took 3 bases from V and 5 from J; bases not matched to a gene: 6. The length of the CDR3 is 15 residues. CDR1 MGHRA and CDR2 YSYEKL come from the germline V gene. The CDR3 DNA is TGCGCCAGCAGCCAGCCGGGAGGGAGCAACAATGAGCAGTTCTTC. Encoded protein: CASSQPGGSNNEQFF.

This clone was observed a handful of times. CDR3 protein: CASSYAYEQYF. In nucleotides, the CDR3 is TGCGCCAGCAGCTACGCCTACGAGCAGTACTTC. This sequence joins TRBV5-1 and TRBJ2-7, with D hard to call. Germline values: CDR1 SGHRS, CDR2 YFSETQ. V lost 3 bases and J lost 2, with 3 bases in between. The CDR3 contains 11 residues.

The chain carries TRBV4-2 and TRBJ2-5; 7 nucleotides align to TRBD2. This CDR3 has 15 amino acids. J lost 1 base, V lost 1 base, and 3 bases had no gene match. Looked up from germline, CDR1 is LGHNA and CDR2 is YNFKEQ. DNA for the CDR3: TGTGCCAGCAGCCAAGCCCTAGCGGCCCAAGAGACCCAGTACTTC. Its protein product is CASSQALAAQETQYF.

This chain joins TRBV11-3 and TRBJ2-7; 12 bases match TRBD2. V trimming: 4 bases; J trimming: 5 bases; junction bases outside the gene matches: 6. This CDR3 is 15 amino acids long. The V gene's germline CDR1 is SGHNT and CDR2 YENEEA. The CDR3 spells CASSSGLAGRHEQYF. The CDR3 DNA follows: TGTGCCAGCAGCTCAGGACTAGCGGGACGCCACGAGCAGTACTTC.

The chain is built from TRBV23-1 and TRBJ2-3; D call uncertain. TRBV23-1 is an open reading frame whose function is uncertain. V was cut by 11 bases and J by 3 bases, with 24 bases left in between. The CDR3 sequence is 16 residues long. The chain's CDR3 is CAGDHPSADLTDTQYF. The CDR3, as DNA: TGCGCCGGCGACCACCCCTCGGCAGATCTAACAGATACGCAGTATTTT.

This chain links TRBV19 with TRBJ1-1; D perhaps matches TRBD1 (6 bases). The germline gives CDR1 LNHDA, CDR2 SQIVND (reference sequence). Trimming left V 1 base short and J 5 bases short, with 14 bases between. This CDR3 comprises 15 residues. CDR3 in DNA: TGTGCCAGTAGTATAGGAAGGGGCAGGGGAACTGAAGCTTTCTTT. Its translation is CASSIGRGRGTEAFF.

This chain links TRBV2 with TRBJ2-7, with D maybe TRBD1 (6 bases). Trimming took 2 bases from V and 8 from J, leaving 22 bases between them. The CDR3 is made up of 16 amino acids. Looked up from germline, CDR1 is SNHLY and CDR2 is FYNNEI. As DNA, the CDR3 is TGTGCCAGCAGTGAACAGGGGCTCAGCCACCCTAATAAGCAGTACTTC. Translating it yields CASSEQGLSHPNKQYF.

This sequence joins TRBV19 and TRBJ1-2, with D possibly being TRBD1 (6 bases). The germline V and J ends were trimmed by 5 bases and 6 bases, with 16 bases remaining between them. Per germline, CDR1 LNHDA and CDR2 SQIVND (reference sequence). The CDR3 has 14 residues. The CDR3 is CASSPQGPRDGYTF. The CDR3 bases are TGTGCCAGTAGTCCTCAGGGGCCTCGAGATGGCTACACCTTC.

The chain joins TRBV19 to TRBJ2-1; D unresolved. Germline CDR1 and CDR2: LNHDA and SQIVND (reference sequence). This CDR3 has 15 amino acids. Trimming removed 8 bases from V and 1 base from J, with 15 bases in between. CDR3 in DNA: TGTGCCAGTGGCGCTGCTGGGCAGTCCTACAATGAGCAGTTCTTC. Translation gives CASGAAGQSYNEQFF.

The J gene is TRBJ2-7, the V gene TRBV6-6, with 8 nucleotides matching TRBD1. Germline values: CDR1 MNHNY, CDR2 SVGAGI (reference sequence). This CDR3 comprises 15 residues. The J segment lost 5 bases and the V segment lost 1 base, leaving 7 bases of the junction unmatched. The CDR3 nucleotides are TGTGCCAGCAGTTACTATGGAGACAGGGGCAACGAGCAGTACTTC. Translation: CASSYYGDRGNEQYF.

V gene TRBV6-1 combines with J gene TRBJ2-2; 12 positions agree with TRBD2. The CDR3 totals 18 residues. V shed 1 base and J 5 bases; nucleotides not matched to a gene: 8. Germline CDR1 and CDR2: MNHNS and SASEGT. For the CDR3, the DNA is TGTGCCAGCAGTGAAGAAGGACTAGCGGGATGGTTTACCGGGGAGCTGTTTTTT. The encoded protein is CASSEEGLAGWFTGELFF.

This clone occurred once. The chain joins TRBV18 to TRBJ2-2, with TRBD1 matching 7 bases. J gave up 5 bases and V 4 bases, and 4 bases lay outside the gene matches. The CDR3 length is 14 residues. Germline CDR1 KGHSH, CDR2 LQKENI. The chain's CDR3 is CASSLLQGTGELFF. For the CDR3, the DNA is TGTGCCAGCTCACTTTTACAGGGGACCGGGGAGCTGTTTTTT.

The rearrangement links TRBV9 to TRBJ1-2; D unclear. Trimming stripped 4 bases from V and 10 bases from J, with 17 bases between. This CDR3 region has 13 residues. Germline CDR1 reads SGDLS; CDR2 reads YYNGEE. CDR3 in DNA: TGTGCCAGCAGCTCTTTGGCGGGCGAAGCCTACACCTTC. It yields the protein CASSSLAGEAYTF.

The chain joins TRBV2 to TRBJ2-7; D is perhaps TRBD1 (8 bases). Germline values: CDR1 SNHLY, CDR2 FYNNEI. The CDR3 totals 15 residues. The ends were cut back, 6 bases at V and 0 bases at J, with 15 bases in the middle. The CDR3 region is CASRATGGGSYEQYF. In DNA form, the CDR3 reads TGTGCCAGCAGGGCCACAGGGGGGGGCTCCTACGAGCAGTACTTC.

The CDR3, as DNA: TGCAGCGTTCGGCAGGGGGTGATGAACACTGAAGCTTTCTTT. It codes for CSVRQGVMNTEAFF. The rearrangement links TRBV29-1 to TRBJ1-1; TRBD1 agrees at 7 bases. CDR3 length equals 14 residues. V lost 5 bases to trimming and J lost 0 bases; unmatched junction nucleotides: 6. CDR1 and CDR2 (germline): SQVTM, ANQGSEA.

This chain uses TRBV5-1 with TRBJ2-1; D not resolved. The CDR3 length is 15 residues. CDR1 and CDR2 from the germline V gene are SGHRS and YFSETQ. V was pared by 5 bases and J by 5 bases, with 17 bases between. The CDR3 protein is CASRPGLGWNNEQFF. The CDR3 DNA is TGCGCCAGCAGACCTGGATTGGGGTGGAACAATGAGCAGTTCTTC.

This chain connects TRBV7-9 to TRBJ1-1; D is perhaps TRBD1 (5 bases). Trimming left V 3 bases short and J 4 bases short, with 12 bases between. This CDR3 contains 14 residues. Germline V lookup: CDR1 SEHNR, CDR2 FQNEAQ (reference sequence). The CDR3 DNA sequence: TGTGCCAGCAGCTTGGACGGGGGTGGCACTGAAGCTTTCTTT. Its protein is CASSLDGGGTEAFF.

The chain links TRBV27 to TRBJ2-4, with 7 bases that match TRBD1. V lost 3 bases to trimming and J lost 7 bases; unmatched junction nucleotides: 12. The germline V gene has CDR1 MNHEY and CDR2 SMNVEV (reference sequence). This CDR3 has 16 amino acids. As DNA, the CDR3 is TGTGCCAGCAGTTTGAGCCTCTACAGGGGCCGCAACATTCAGTACTTC. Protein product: CASSLSLYRGRNIQYF.

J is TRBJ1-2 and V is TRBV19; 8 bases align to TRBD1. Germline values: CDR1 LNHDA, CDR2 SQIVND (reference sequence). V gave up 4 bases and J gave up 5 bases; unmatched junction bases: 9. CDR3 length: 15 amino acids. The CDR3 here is CASSKQTGAGYGYTF. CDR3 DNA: TGTGCCAGTAGTAAACAGACAGGGGCGGGGTATGGCTACACCTTC.

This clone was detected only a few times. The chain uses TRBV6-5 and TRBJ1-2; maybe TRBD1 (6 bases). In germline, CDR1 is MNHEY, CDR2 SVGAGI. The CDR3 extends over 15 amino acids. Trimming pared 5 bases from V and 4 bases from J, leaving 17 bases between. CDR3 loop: CASSQASGQPYGYTF. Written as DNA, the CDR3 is TGTGCCAGCAGTCAGGCGAGCGGACAGCCCTATGGCTACACCTTC.

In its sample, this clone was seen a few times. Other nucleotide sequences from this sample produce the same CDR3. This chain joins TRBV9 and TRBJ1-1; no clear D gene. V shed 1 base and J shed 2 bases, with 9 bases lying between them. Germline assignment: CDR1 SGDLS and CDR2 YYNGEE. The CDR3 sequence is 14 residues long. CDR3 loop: CASSVIESNTEAFF. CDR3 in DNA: TGTGCCAGCAGCGTAATAGAGTCAAACACTGAAGCTTTCTTT.

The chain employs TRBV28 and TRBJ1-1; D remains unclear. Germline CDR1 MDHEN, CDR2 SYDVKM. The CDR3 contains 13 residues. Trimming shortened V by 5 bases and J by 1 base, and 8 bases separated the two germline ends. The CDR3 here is CASSLKANTEAFF. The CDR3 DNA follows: TGTGCCAGCAGTCTTAAGGCGAACACTGAAGCTTTCTTT.

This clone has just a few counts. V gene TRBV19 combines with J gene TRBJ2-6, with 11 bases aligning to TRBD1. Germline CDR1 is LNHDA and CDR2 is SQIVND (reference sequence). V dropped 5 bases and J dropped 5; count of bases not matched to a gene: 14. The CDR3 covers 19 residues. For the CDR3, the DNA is TGTGCCAGTAGTTCTCCCCCCGGGACAGGGGGTATTAGGGCCAACGTCCTGACTTTC. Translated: CASSSPPGTGGIRANVLTF.

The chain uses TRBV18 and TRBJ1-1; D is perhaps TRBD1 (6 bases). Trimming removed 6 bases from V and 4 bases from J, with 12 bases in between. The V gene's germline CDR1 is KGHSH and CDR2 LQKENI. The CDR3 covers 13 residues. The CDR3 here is CASSDTGSTEAFF. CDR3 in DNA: TGTGCCAGCTCGGATACAGGGAGCACTGAAGCTTTCTTT.